Presented here are 28 T cell receptor beta chains from one specimen sequenced in a study of long-term antiretroviral therapy in people with HIV. Run at survey level, the immunoSEQ assay was version v3.0. TCRdb keeps only in-frame clones here, not all; method: immunoSEQ multiplex PCR. The table includes fewer than 40,000 clones, 97% detected once. The sample here was unsorted PBMCs, taken 6.9 years after starting antiretroviral therapy. These receptors all come from a man aged 30 to 45 with HIV.

The count of this clone is one. V gene TRBV10-3 combines with J gene TRBJ1-5; the D is unclear. Germline CDR1 reads ENHRY; CDR2 reads SYGVKD. Trimming removed 2 bases from V and 1 base from J, with 9 bases in between. The CDR3 covers 15 residues. Here the CDR3 reads CAISELLGSNQPQHF. For the CDR3, the DNA is TGTGCCATCAGTGAGCTACTAGGAAGCAATCAGCCCCAGCATTTT.

This rearrangement joins TRBV5-4 to TRBJ2-5, with 8 bases that match TRBD1. The CDR3 contains 16 residues. Germline assignment: CDR1 SGHNT and CDR2 YYREEE (reference sequence). V trimming: 3 bases; J trimming: 2 bases; junction bases outside the gene matches: 9. CDR3 coding DNA: TGTGCCAGCAGCTCGCCGGGACAGGCTATTCAAGAGACCCAGTACTTC. Protein: CASSSPGQAIQETQYF.

The genes are TRBV6-1 and TRBJ1-2; 9 positions match TRBD1. With V trimmed by 6 bases and J by 11 bases, 13 bases remained unmatched. Germline-derived CDR1 and CDR2 are MNHNS and SASEGT. The CDR3 is made up of 14 amino acids. CDR3 region: CASSANPGQGPYTF. The CDR3 nucleotides read TGTGCCAGCAGCGCTAATCCGGGACAGGGCCCATACACCTTC.

This chain joins TRBV28 and TRBJ2-3; maybe TRBD2 (6 bases). CDR3 length: 15 amino acids. Trimming removed 6 bases from V and 2 bases from J, with 15 bases in between. CDR1 and CDR2 (germline): MDHEN, SYDVKM. This CDR3 reads CASSSQRALTDTQYF. In DNA, the CDR3 is TGTGCCAGCAGCTCCCAGCGGGCCCTCACAGATACGCAGTATTTT.

The chain couples TRBV19 to TRBJ1-1, with TRBD1 as a possible D gene (5 bases). This CDR3 region has 13 residues. The germline V and J ends were trimmed by 4 bases and 8 bases, with 14 bases remaining between them. The germline V gene has CDR1 LNHDA and CDR2 SQIVND (reference sequence). CDR3 bases: TGTGCCAGTAGTAGCGGGCTCCGGGGGGAAGCTTTCTTT. This gives the protein CASSSGLRGEAFF.

This rearrangement joins TRBV11-3 to TRBJ2-1; D gene ambiguous. V was trimmed by 0 bases and J by 8 bases, leaving 17 bases between them. In germline, CDR1 is SGHNT, CDR2 YENEEA. This CDR3 has 16 residues. CDR3 sequence: CASSLENLLGCYEQFF. The CDR3 nucleotides are TGTGCCAGCAGCTTAGAGAACCTCCTAGGGTGCTATGAGCAGTTCTTC.

V is TRBV9 and J is TRBJ1-5, with a possible D match to TRBD1 (5 bases). V lost 4 bases and J 5 bases, leaving 13 bases between the germline ends. Germline assignment: CDR1 SGDLS and CDR2 YYNGEE. The CDR3 totals 14 residues. The CDR3 loop reads CASSLDGAYQPQHF. The CDR3 DNA reads TGTGCCAGCAGCCTTGACGGGGCGTATCAGCCCCAGCATTTT.

CDR3 sequence: CASSVGQGGKNYGYTF. In DNA form, the CDR3 reads TGTGCCAGCAGCGTTGGACAGGGAGGAAAGAACTATGGCTACACCTTC. The gene calls are TRBV2 and TRBJ1-2; 8 positions match TRBD1. The ends lost 6 bases at V and 2 bases at J; junction bases unmatched: 11. The germline CDR1 and CDR2 sequences are SNHLY and FYNNEI. The CDR3 has 16 residues.

The chain recombines TRBV29-1 with TRBJ1-1; D is ambiguous. There are 12 residues in the CDR3. Germline loops: CDR1 SQVTM, CDR2 ANQGSEA. Trimming took off 5 bases at V and 1 base at J, with 8 bases between the two ends. CDR3 residues: CSVFLTNTEAFF. DNA for the CDR3: TGCAGCGTTTTTCTTACGAACACTGAAGCTTTCTTT.

The J gene is TRBJ1-2, the V gene TRBV9, with a tentative D call TRBD1 (6 bases). The CDR3 has 14 amino acids. Germline assignment: CDR1 SGDLS and CDR2 YYNGEE. Trimming stripped 0 bases from V and 8 bases from J, with 14 bases between. CDR3: CASSVGTQGNGYTF. The CDR3 DNA reads as TGTGCCAGCAGCGTAGGGACTCAGGGGAACGGCTACACCTTC.

The chain recombines TRBV19 with TRBJ1-2; TRBD1 is a possible D gene (5 bases). The CDR3 extends over 13 amino acids. Germline-derived CDR1 and CDR2 are LNHDA and SQIVND (reference sequence). The V and J ends lost 9 bases and 8 bases respectively, with 19 bases between them. Here the CDR3 reads CASQMSGEDGYTF. Written as DNA, the CDR3 is TGTGCCAGCCAGATGTCGGGGGAAGACGGCTACACCTTC.

This chain joins TRBV19 and TRBJ2-4, with TRBD1 as a possible D gene (6 bases). The germline V gene encodes CDR1 LNHDA and CDR2 SQIVND (reference sequence). This CDR3 has 15 amino acids. V shed 7 bases and J shed 0 bases, with 13 bases lying between them. In nucleotides, the CDR3 is TGTGCCAGTACCCACCCGGACAGAGCCAAAAACATTCAGTACTTC. This sequence encodes CASTHPDRAKNIQYF.

V and J are TRBV6-1 and TRBJ2-3; D is unresolved. V lost 7 bases and J lost 4, with 12 bases in between. Germline lookup yields CDR1 MNHNS and CDR2 SASEGT. The CDR3 runs to 13 residues. CDR3 in amino acids: CASKSRYSDTQYF. The CDR3 DNA sequence: TGTGCCAGCAAAAGCAGGTATTCAGATACGCAGTATTTT.

The chain recombines TRBV4-3 with TRBJ2-3; D is undetermined. With 0 bases removed from V and 8 bases from J, the gap between germline ends came to 18 bases. CDR3 size: 16 residues. CDR1 is LGHNA, CDR2 YSLEER, per germline. CDR3: CASSQDSRPFNPTQYF. CDR3 nucleotides: TGCGCCAGCAGCCAAGATTCCAGACCCTTCAACCCTACGCAGTATTTT.

The chain recombines TRBV19 with TRBJ2-3; TRBD2 matches 7 bases. This CDR3 has 15 amino acids. Germline V gives CDR1 LNHDA, CDR2 SQIVND (reference sequence). Trimming at V came to 5 bases and at J to 7 bases, leaving 12 bases not matched to a gene. Here the CDR3 reads CASSSSGEGRHTQYF. CDR3 nucleotide sequence: TGTGCCAGTAGTTCCTCGGGGGAGGGTCGCCATACGCAGTATTTT. Drawing the rest from reference TRBV19 and TRBJ2-3, the complete variable domain is DGGITQSPKYLFRKEGQNVTLSCEQNLNHDAMYWYRQDPGQGLRLIYYSQIVNDFQKGDIAEGYSVSREKKESFPLTVTSAQKNPTAFYLCASSSSGEGRHTQYFGPGTRLTVL.

This rearrangement joins TRBV9 to TRBJ1-1, with D possibly TRBD1 on 5 matching bases. This CDR3 contains 13 residues. Germline V gene lookup returns CDR1 SGDLS and CDR2 YYNGEE. The ends were cut back, 0 bases at V and 4 bases at J, with 7 bases in the middle. CDR3 region: CASSVGGSTEAFF. In nucleotides, the CDR3 is TGTGCCAGCAGCGTAGGGGGGAGCACTGAAGCTTTCTTT.

The chain carries TRBV6-5 and TRBJ2-1; perhaps TRBD2 as D (5 bases). The V gene's germline CDR1 is MNHEY and CDR2 SVGAGI. V lost 2 bases to trimming and J lost 7 bases, with 12 bases between them. The CDR3 loop spans 14 amino acids. The CDR3 region is CASSYGVEGNEQFF. Written as DNA, the CDR3 is TGTGCCAGCAGTTACGGGGTAGAGGGTAATGAGCAGTTCTTC.

In DNA form, the CDR3 reads TGTGCCAGCAAAAATGCACTCTCTGGAAACACCATATATTTT. Translation: CASKNALSGNTIYF. The chain carries TRBV6-5 and TRBJ1-3; D unresolved. Trimming took 7 bases from V and 0 from J, leaving 10 bases between them. Germline CDR1 reads MNHEY; CDR2 reads SVGAGI. The CDR3 is 14 amino acids.

The CDR3 region is CSVRRNNEQFF. The CDR3 nucleotides are TGCAGCGTTCGGCGGAACAATGAGCAGTTCTTC. The V call is TRBV29-1, the J call TRBJ2-1; D uncertain. The germline CDR1 and CDR2 sequences are SQVTM and ANQGSEA. The CDR3 has 11 residues. V gave up 5 bases and J gave up 5 bases, with 7 bases separating them.

The chain joins TRBV10-3 to TRBJ1-2, with unresolved D. The CDR3 sequence is 14 residues long. In germline, CDR1 is ENHRY, CDR2 SYGVKD. Trimming stripped 3 bases from V and 0 bases from J, with 8 bases between. The CDR3 region has the DNA TGTGCCATCAGTGAAAGTGCCTCTAACTATGGCTACACCTTC. Encoded protein: CAISESASNYGYTF.

This rearrangement joins TRBV25-1 to TRBJ2-2; D not resolved. Between the trimmed V and J ends, which lost 1 base and 5 bases, there was a span of 2 bases. The CDR3 runs 12 residues. Germline V CDR1 and CDR2: MGHDK, SYGVNS. CDR3 sequence: CASSEWTGELFF. The DNA of the CDR3 is TGTGCCAGCAGTGAATGGACCGGGGAGCTGTTTTTT. Looking up the rest from reference TRBV25-1 and TRBJ2-2 gives the full variable domain: EADIYQTPRYLVIGTGKKITLECSQTMGHDKMYWYQQDPGMELHLIHYSYGVNSTEKGDLSSESTVSRIRTEHFPLTLESARPSHTSQYLCASSEWTGELFFGEGSRLTVL.

The CDR3 nucleotides read TGTGCCAGCAGCGTTGGTGGGGACCGAATGAGCACAGATACGCAGTATTTT. Its protein is CASSVGGDRMSTDTQYF. The rearrangement links TRBV9 to TRBJ2-3; D might be TRBD1 or TRBD2, each matching 5 bases. The V gene lost 2 bases and the J gene lost 0 bases, with 16 bases spanning the gap. The CDR3 contains 17 residues. CDR1 is SGDLS and CDR2 is YYNGEE in the germline V gene.

V and J are TRBV23-1 and TRBJ2-7; D unclear. Being an ORF, TRBV23-1 has a function that is uncertain. Trimming took 6 bases from V and 7 from J, leaving 28 bases between them. CDR3 length: 17 residues. CDR3 residues: CASSLSLTPPRVWEQYF. CDR3 in DNA: TGCGCCAGCAGCCTAAGTTTAACACCGCCAAGGGTATGGGAGCAGTACTTC.

J is TRBJ2-1 and V is TRBV5-1; unclear D gene. V lost 4 bases to trimming and J lost 0 bases, with 14 bases between them. There are 16 residues in the CDR3. Per the germline V gene, CDR1 is SGHRS and CDR2 is YFSETQ. The CDR3, as DNA: TGCGCCAGCAGCCCCTATCGGTCCAGCTCCTACAATGAGCAGTTCTTC. This translates into CASSPYRSSSYNEQFF.

The chain carries TRBV7-9 and TRBJ1-1; D not certain. Deletions cut 8 bases from V and 1 base from J, with 8 bases between. Per the germline V gene, CDR1 is SEHNR and CDR2 is FQNEAQ (reference sequence). The CDR3 length is 12 residues. For the CDR3, the DNA is TGTGCCAGCCTACGGGAGAACACTGAAGCTTTCTTT. Amino acids: CASLRENTEAFF.

V and J are TRBV9 and TRBJ2-3, with 9 bases identical to TRBD2. Germline trimming cut 0 bases from V and 2 bases from J; bases unmatched to any gene: 4. CDR3 length: 16 residues. Germline CDR1 SGDLS, CDR2 YYNGEE. The DNA for the CDR3 is TGTGCCAGCAGCGTAGGTTTAGCGGGGGTCACAGATACGCAGTATTTT. Protein: CASSVGLAGVTDTQYF.

This rearrangement joins TRBV5-5 to TRBJ1-1, with D unclear. The CDR3 loop spans 11 amino acids. The V end was cut by 4 bases, the J end by 10 bases, with 11 bases between. Germline V gives CDR1 SGHKS, CDR2 YYEKEE (reference sequence). CDR3 loop: CASSRLSVAFF. CDR3 nucleotides: TGTGCCAGCAGCCGTCTCTCAGTAGCTTTCTTT.

The chain joins TRBV6-1 to TRBJ1-1, with TRBD1 matching over 11 bases. J gave up 5 bases and V 6 bases, and 5 bases lay outside the gene matches. CDR1 is MNHNS, CDR2 SASEGT, per germline. The CDR3 contains 14 residues. This chain's CDR3 is CASSPGQGATEAFF. CDR3 nucleotide sequence: TGTGCCAGCAGCCCCGGACAGGGGGCGACTGAAGCTTTCTTT.